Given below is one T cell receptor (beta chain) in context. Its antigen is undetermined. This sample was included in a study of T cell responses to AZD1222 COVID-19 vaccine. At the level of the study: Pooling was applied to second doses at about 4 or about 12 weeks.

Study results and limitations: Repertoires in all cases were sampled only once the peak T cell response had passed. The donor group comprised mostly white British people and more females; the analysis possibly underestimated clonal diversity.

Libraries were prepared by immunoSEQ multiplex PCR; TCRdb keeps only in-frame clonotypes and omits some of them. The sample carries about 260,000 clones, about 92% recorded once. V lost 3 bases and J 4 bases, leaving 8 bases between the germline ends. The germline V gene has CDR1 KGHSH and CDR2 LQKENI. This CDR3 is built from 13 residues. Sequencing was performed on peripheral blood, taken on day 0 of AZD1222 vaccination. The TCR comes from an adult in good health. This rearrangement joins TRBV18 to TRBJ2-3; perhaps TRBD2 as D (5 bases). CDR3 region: CASSPPGADTQYF. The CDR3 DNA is TGTGCCAGCTCACCCCCCGGGGCAGATACGCAGTATTTT.